One sample yielded the 14 T cell receptor beta chains listed below, sequenced in a study of OX40 agonist ivuxolimab in advanced cancers. The repertoire was sequenced with immunoSEQ multiplex PCR; TCRdb's copy has only in-frame clones and lacks some. The sample includes about 79,000 clones, 80% to 95% of them seen just once. Sequenced material: CD4+ or CD8+ T cells sorted from blood, taken in a trial of the OX40 agonist ivuxolimab. The receptors were sampled from an adult with an advanced solid tumor such as melanoma, head and neck, liver or kidney cancer.

The chain links TRBV30 to TRBJ2-1, with D uncertain. This CDR3 contains 14 residues. Germline CDR1 and CDR2: GTSNPN and SVGIG (reference sequence). Trimming left V 3 bases short and J 0 bases short, with 9 bases between. DNA of the CDR3: TGTGCCTGGAGACACTCGAGCTCCTACAATGAGCAGTTCTTC. Its protein is CAWRHSSSYNEQFF. The variable domain in full, completed from reference TRBV30 and TRBJ2-1, reads SQTIHQWPATLVQPVGSPLSLECTVEGTSNPNLYWYRQAAGRGLQLLFYSVGIGQISSEVPQNLSASRPQDRQFILSSKKLLLSDSGFYLCAWRHSSSYNEQFFGPGTRLTVL.

This chain links TRBV6-1 with TRBJ1-4; 7 bases map to TRBD1. The CDR3 totals 15 residues. Per the germline V gene, CDR1 is MNHNS and CDR2 is SASEGT. V trimming: 4 bases; J trimming: 7 bases; junction bases outside the gene matches: 9. The CDR3 reads CASSVRTGLLEKLFF. DNA for the CDR3: TGTGCCAGCAGTGTAAGGACAGGTCTCCTTGAAAAACTGTTTTTT.

The genes are TRBV2 and TRBJ1-4; TRBD1 is a possible D gene (5 bases). CDR3 length: 12 residues. From germline, CDR1 is SNHLY and CDR2 FYNNEI. Trimming took off 8 bases at V and 6 bases at J, with 10 bases between the two ends. This chain's CDR3 is CASLQDYEKLFF. CDR3 nucleotide sequence: TGTGCCAGCTTACAGGATTATGAAAAACTGTTTTTT.

The rearrangement links TRBV2 to TRBJ1-1; no reliable D call. CDR1 and CDR2 from the germline V gene are SNHLY and FYNNEI. This CDR3 has 13 residues. Trimming stripped 7 bases from V and 3 bases from J, with 12 bases between. CDR3 bases: TGTGCCAGCAACCTCAAACGTTACACTGAAGCTTTCTTT. It translates to CASNLKRYTEAFF.

The V gene is TRBV6-5, the J gene TRBJ1-1; no clear D gene. There are 14 residues in the CDR3. From germline, CDR1 is MNHEY and CDR2 SVGAGI. The ends were cut back, 0 bases at V and 5 bases at J, with 10 bases in the middle. CDR3 amino acids: CASSYSMGSTEAFF. Written as DNA, the CDR3 is TGTGCCAGCAGTTACTCGATGGGGAGTACTGAAGCTTTCTTT.

The genes are TRBV5-1 and TRBJ2-1; D ambiguous. Germline CDR1 is SGHRS and CDR2 is YFSETQ. This CDR3 has 11 residues. V lost 7 bases to trimming and J lost 7 bases, with 9 bases between them. Written as DNA, the CDR3 is TGCGCCAGCTTAGGTTGGAATGAGCAGTTCTTC. Encoded protein: CASLGWNEQFF. The whole variable domain, filled in from reference TRBV5-1 and TRBJ2-1, reads KAGVTQTPRYLIKTRGQQVTLSCSPISGHRSVSWYQQTPGQGLQFLFEYFSETQRNKGNFPGRFSGRQFSNSRSEMNVSTLELGDSALYLCASLGWNEQFFGPGTRLTVL.

The chain employs TRBV19 and TRBJ2-5, with TRBD2 matching 9 bases. The CDR3 contains 15 residues. V trimming: 3 bases; J trimming: 2 bases; junction bases outside the gene matches: 4. CDR1 and CDR2 (germline): LNHDA, SQIVND (reference sequence). DNA of the CDR3: TGTGCCAGTAGTATGGTAGCGGGGGATCAAGAGACCCAGTACTTC. This gives the protein CASSMVAGDQETQYF.

In its sample, this clone was seen a few times. This chain uses TRBV20-1 with TRBJ1-1; D is unresolved. Germline V gene lookup returns CDR1 DFQATT and CDR2 SNEGSKA (reference sequence). The V end lost 5 bases, the J end lost 7 bases, and 11 bases lay between the germline ends. This CDR3 spans 11 amino acids. CDR3 in DNA: TGCAGTGCTTGGGAGGCCGGTGAAGCTTTCTTT. Its protein is CSAWEAGEAFF.

V usage is TRBV28 and J usage is TRBJ2-1; 9 bases match TRBD2. The CDR3 has 15 amino acids. J gave up 1 base and V 2 bases, and 0 bases lay outside the gene matches. Germline CDR1 reads MDHEN; CDR2 reads SYDVKM. The CDR3 loop is CASSLAGGSYNEQFF. The CDR3 nucleotides read TGTGCCAGCAGTTTAGCGGGGGGGTCCTACAATGAGCAGTTCTTC.

This chain connects TRBV25-1 to TRBJ1-1; perhaps TRBD1 as D (5 bases). CDR3 length equals 16 residues. Trimming removed 5 bases at V and 1 base at J, with 17 bases between. CDR1 and CDR2 from the germline V gene are MGHDK and SYGVNS. CDR3 DNA sequence: TGTGCCAGCAGTAGTTATGGTCGGGGGGAGAACACTGAAGCTTTCTTT. Translating gives CASSSYGRGENTEAFF.

The J gene is TRBJ1-2, the V gene TRBV6-5, with D perhaps matching TRBD1 (6 bases). Germline V gene sequence: CDR1 MNHEY, CDR2 SVGAGI. The CDR3 has 13 amino acids. V gave up 5 bases and J gave up 7 bases, with 14 bases separating them. The CDR3, as DNA: TGTGCCAGCAGTGGTCCGGGGGGCTCTGGCTACACCTTC. Its protein product is CASSGPGGSGYTF.

This chain connects TRBV19 to TRBJ1-2, with 8 bases lining up with TRBD1. V shed 9 bases and J 7 bases; nucleotides not matched to a gene: 4. Germline V lookup: CDR1 LNHDA, CDR2 SQIVND (reference sequence). This CDR3 is built from 11 residues. The CDR3 nucleotides read TGTGCCAGCACGGACAGGGCTGGCTACACCTTC. Protein: CASTDRAGYTF.

The chain recombines TRBV7-8 with TRBJ2-1, with TRBD2 identical over 8 bases. V shed 4 bases, J shed 11 bases, and the junction held 4 bases outside the gene matches. CDR1 is SGHVS, CDR2 FQNEAQ, per germline. The CDR3 extends over 12 amino acids. CDR3 sequence reads: CASSSGGRQQFF. DNA for the CDR3: TGTGCCAGCAGCTCGGGGGGGAGGCAGCAGTTCTTC. The full variable domain, with the rest looked up from reference TRBV7-8 and TRBJ2-1, is GAGVSQSPRYKVAKRGQDVALRCDPISGHVSLFWYQQALGQGPEFLTYFQNEAQLDKSGLPSDRFFAERPEGSVSTLKIQRTQQEDSAVYLCASSSGGRQQFFGPGTRLTVL.

This clone showed up just once. The V call is TRBV18, the J call TRBJ1-1; D remains unclear. The CDR3 contains 17 residues. V lost 2 bases to trimming and J lost 3 bases, with 19 bases between them. Germline loops: CDR1 KGHSH, CDR2 LQKENI. The CDR3 here is CASSPVFESLGDTEAFF. CDR3 DNA: TGTGCCAGCTCACCAGTCTTTGAGAGCCTCGGGGACACTGAAGCTTTCTTT.